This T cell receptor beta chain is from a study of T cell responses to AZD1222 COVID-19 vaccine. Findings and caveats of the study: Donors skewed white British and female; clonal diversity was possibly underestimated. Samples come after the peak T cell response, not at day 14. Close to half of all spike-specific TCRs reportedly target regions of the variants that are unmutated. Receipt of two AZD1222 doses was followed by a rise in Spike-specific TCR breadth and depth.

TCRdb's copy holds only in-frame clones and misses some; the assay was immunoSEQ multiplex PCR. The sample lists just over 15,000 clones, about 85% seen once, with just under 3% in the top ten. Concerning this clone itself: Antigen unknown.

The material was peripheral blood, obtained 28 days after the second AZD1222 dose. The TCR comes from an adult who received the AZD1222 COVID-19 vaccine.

In DNA form, the CDR3 reads TGTGCCACCGCTTGGGAATCCGGGGAGCTGTTTTTT. Its protein product is CATAWESGELFF. The chain uses TRBV24-1 and TRBJ2-2; D is uncertain. This CDR3 is built from 12 residues. Trimming pared 9 bases from V and 6 bases from J, leaving 10 bases between. Germline CDR1 is KGHDR and CDR2 is SFDVKD.